This T cell receptor (beta chain) was sequenced in a study of CD8 T cells in ankylosing spondylitis. Whole-study findings and limits: Clones linked to disease were reported to show significant enrichment in matched ankylosing spondylitis synovial fluid. Reactive arthritis synovial fluid and blood previously showed some of these motif variants. Within ankylosing spondylitis blood, a TCR beta motif made up of seven or eight highly homologous variants appeared to be characteristic. Disease-linked clones were CD8+ and relatively rare in peripheral blood.

A remark on this clonotype: Its antigen is as yet unknown.

This CDR3 is 14 amino acids long. The ends were cut back, 5 bases at V and 5 bases at J, with 16 bases in the middle. In germline, CDR1 is ENHRY, CDR2 SYGVKD. The authors made TCR beta libraries by quantitative 5'-RACE with molecular barcodes. TCRdb fed the 5' RACE reads into MiXCR, producing one record per CDR3 protein. The sample has 350,000 to 550,000 distinct CDR3 sequences; 20% to 30% are singletons. Sequenced sample: blood, either unsorted or a sorted T cell fraction (not recorded which). The TCR was taken from a male donor with ankylosing spondylitis. J is TRBJ2-7 and V is TRBV10-3, with D perhaps TRBD1 or TRBD2 (5 bases each). CDR3 in amino acids: CAISSGTQGHEQYF. Written as DNA, the CDR3 is TGTGCCATCAGTTCCGGGACCCAAGGGCACGAGCAGTACTTC.